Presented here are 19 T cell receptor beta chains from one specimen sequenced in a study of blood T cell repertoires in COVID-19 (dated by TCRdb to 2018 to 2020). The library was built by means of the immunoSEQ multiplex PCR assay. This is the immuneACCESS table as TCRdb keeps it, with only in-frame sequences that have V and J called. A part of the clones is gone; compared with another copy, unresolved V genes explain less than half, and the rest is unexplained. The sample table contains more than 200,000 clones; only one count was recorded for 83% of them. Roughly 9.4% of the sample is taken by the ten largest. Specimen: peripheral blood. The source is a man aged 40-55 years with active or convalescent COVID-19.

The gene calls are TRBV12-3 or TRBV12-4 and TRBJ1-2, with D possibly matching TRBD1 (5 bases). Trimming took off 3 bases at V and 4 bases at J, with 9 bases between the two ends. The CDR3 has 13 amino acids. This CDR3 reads CASSFQGGYGYTF. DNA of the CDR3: TGTGCCAGCAGTTTTCAGGGTGGCTATGGCTACACCTTC.

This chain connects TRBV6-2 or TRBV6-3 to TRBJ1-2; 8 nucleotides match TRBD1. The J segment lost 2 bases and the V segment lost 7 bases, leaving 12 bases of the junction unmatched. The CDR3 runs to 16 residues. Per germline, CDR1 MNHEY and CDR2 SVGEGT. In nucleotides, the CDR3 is TGTGCCAGCAACCCCTTCCGACAGGGGATGAACTATGGCTACACCTTC. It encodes CASNPFRQGMNYGYTF.

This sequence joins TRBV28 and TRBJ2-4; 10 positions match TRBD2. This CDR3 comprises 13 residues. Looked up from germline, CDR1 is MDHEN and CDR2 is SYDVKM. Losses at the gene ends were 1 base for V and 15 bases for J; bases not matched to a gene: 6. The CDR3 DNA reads TGTGCCAGCAGTTTATCTCTAGCGGGAGCCCGGTACTTC. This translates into CASSLSLAGARYF.

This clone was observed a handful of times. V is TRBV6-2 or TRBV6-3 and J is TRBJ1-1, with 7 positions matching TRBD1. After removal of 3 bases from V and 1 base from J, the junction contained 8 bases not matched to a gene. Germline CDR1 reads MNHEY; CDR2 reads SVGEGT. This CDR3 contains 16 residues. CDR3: CASSYGLRGRNTEAFF. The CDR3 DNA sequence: TGTGCCAGCAGTTATGGCCTCAGGGGGAGGAACACTGAAGCTTTCTTT.

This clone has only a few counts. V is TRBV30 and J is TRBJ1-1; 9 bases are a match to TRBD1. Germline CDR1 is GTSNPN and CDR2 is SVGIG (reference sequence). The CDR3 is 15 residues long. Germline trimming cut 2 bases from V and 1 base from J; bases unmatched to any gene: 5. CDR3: CAWSLGTGSNTEAFF. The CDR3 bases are TGTGCCTGGAGTTTAGGGACAGGGTCGAACACTGAAGCTTTCTTT. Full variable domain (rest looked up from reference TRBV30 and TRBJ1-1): SQTIHQWPATLVQPVGSPLSLECTVEGTSNPNLYWYRQAAGRGLQLLFYSVGIGQISSEVPQNLSASRPQDRQFILSSKKLLLSDSGFYLCAWSLGTGSNTEAFFGQGTRLTVV.

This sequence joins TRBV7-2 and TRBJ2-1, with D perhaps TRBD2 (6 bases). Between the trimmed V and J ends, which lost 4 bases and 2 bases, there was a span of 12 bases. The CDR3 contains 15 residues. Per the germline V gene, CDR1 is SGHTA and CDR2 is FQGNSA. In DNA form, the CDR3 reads TGTGCCAGCAGCTACGGACTATCCCCCTACAATGAGCAGTTCTTC. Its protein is CASSYGLSPYNEQFF. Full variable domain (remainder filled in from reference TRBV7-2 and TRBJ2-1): GAGVSQSPSNKVTEKGKDVELRCDPISGHTALYWYRQSLGQGLEFLIYFQGNSAPDKSGLPSDRFSAERTGGSVSTLTIQRTQQEDSAVYLCASSYGLSPYNEQFFGPGTRLTVL.

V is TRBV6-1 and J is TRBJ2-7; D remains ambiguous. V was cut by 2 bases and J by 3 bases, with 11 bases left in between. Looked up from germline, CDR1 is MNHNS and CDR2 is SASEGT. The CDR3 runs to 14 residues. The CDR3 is CASSENWRLYEQYF. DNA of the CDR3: TGTGCCAGCAGTGAAAATTGGCGGCTCTACGAGCAGTACTTC.

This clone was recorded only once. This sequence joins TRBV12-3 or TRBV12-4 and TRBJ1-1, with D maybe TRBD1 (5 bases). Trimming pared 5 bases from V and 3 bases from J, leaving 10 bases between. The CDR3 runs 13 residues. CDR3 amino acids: CASSITGYTEAFF. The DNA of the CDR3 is TGTGCCAGCAGTATCACAGGATACACTGAAGCTTTCTTT.

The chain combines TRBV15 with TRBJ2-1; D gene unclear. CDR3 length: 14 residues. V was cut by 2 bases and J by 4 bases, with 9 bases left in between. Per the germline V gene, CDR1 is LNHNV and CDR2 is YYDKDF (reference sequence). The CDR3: CATSRNPTYNEQFF. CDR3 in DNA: TGTGCCACCAGCAGAAATCCGACTTACAATGAGCAGTTCTTC.

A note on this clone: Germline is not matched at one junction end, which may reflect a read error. CDR3 in amino acids: CASSLTQGSYNEQFF. CDR3 bases: TGTGCTAGCAGCTTAACGCAGGGGTCCTACAATGAGCAGTTCTTC. The chain combines TRBV7-7 with TRBJ2-1; TRBD1 is a possible D gene (6 bases). The V gene's germline CDR1 is SSHAT and CDR2 FNYEAQ (reference sequence). The CDR3 has 15 residues.

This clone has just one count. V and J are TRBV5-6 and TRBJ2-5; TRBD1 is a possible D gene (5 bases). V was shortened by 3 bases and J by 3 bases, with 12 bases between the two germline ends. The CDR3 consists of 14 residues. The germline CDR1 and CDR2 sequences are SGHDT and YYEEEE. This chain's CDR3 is CASSWGGSEETQYF. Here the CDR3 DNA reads TGTGCCAGCAGCTGGGGCGGATCAGAAGAGACCCAGTACTTC.

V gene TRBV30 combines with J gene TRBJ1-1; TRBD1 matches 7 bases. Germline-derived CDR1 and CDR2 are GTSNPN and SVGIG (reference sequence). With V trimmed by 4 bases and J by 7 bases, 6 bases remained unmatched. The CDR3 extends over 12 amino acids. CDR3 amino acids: CAWTGGSFEAFF. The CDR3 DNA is TGTGCCTGGACAGGGGGATCGTTTGAAGCTTTCTTT.

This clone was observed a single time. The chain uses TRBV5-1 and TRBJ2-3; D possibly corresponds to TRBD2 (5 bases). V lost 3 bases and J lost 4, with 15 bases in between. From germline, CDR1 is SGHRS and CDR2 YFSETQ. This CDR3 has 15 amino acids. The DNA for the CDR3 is TGCGCCAGCAGCTCCGCGGGCCTCAACGCAGATACGCAGTATTTT. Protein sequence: CASSSAGLNADTQYF.

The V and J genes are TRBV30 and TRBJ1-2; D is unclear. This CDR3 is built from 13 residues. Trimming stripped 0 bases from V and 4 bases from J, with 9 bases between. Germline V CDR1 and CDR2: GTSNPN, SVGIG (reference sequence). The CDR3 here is CAWSVLVGYGYTF. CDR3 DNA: TGTGCCTGGAGTGTACTCGTTGGCTATGGCTACACCTTC. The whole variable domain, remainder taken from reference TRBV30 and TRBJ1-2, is SQTIHQWPATLVQPVGSPLSLECTVEGTSNPNLYWYRQAAGRGLQLLFYSVGIGQISSEVPQNLSASRPQDRQFILSSKKLLLSDSGFYLCAWSVLVGYGYTFGSGTRLTVV.

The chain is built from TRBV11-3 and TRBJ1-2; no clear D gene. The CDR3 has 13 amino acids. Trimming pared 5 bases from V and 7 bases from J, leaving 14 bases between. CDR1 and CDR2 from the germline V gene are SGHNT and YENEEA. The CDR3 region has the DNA TGTGCCAGCAGCCCGGCTTATAGGAGTGGCTACACCTTC. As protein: CASSPAYRSGYTF. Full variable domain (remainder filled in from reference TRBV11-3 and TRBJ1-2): EAGVVQSPRYKIIEKKQPVAFWCNPISGHNTLYWYLQNLGQGPELLIRYENEEAVDDSQLPKDRFSAERLKGVDSTLKIQPAELGDSAVYLCASSPAYRSGYTFGSGTRLTVV.

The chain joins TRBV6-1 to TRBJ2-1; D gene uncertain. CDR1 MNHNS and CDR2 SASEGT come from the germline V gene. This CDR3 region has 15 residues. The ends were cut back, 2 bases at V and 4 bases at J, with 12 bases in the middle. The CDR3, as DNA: TGTGCCAGCAGTGAACCAGGTTATAGGTACAATGAGCAGTTCTTC. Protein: CASSEPGYRYNEQFF.

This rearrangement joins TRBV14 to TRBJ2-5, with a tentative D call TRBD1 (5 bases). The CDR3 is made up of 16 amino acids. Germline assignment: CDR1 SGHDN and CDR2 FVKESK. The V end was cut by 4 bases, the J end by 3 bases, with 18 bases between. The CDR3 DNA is TGTGCCAGCAGCCCCACCGGCAGGGTTAAGGAAGAGACCCAGTACTTC. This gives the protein CASSPTGRVKEETQYF.

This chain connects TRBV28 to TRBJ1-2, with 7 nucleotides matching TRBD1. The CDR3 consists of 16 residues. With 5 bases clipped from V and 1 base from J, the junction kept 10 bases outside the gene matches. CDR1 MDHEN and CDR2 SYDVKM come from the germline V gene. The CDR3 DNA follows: TGTGCCAGCAGTAATCACAGGGGCTACGTTAACTATGGCTACACCTTC. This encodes CASSNHRGYVNYGYTF.

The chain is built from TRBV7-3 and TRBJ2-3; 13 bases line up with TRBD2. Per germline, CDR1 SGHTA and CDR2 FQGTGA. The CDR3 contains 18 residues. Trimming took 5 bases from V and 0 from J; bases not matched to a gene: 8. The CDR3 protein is CASSGGLAGSPSTDTQYF. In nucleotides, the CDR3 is TGTGCCAGCAGCGGGGGACTAGCGGGGAGTCCCAGCACAGATACGCAGTATTTT.